A few counts support the clone carrying this TCR beta chain. The source of the sample is a study of blood T cell repertoires in COVID-19. Data came from immunoSEQ multiplex PCR; TCRdb stores just in-frame clones and leaves some out. Of more than 110,000 clones detected, around 89% appear once; the ten largest clones hold 2.5% to 3%. The CDR3 length is 13 residues. Trimming left V 7 bases short and J 2 bases short, with 11 bases between. Germline V gene lookup returns CDR1 MNHNY and CDR2 SVGAGI (reference sequence). The chain joins TRBV6-6 to TRBJ2-5; D gene unclear. What was sequenced was peripheral blood. This TCR was sampled from a man between 60 and 75 years old with active or convalescent COVID-19. This CDR3 is CASTPTGQETQYF. In DNA form, the CDR3 reads TGTGCCAGCACCCCTACGGGTCAAGAGACCCAGTACTTC.